Presented here are 6 T cell receptor beta chains from one specimen sequenced in a study of blood T cell repertoires in COVID-19. Produced via immunoSEQ multiplex PCR; TCRdb's table is partial and in-frame only. The table records hundreds of thousands of clones, about nine tenths of them present only once. Material for sequencing was peripheral blood. The origin of the receptors is a woman in her 30s with COVID-19, enrolled during active disease.

This chain joins TRBV15 and TRBJ1-4; TRBD1 aligns across 7 bases. The CDR3 contains 15 residues. CDR1 is LNHNV and CDR2 is YYDKDF in the germline V gene (reference sequence). Unmatched junction bases numbered 7, after V lost 1 base and J lost 8 bases. The CDR3 coding sequence is TGTGCCACCAGCAGAGGACAGGGACGAGGAGAAAAACTGTTTTTT. It is translated as CATSRGQGRGEKLFF.

The chain has TRBV7-9 and TRBJ2-1, with 11 positions matching TRBD1. This CDR3 is built from 17 residues. V gave up 0 bases and J gave up 7 bases; unmatched junction bases: 8. CDR1 and CDR2 (germline): SEHNR, FQNEAQ (reference sequence). In DNA, the CDR3 is TGTGCCAGCAGCTTAGCGTCAGGGACAGGGGGAAGGAATGAGCAGTTCTTC. Translation: CASSLASGTGGRNEQFF.

The V and J genes are TRBV5-6 and TRBJ1-4; D ambiguous. The CDR3 contains 16 residues. Germline V lookup: CDR1 SGHDT, CDR2 YYEEEE. The V gene lost 0 bases and the J gene lost 3 bases, with 12 bases spanning the gap. The CDR3 DNA sequence: TGTGCCAGCAGCTTGGGGAGGAATGCTCCTAATGAAAAACTGTTTTTT. Translated, it gives CASSLGRNAPNEKLFF. Complete variable domain (other parts from reference TRBV5-6 and TRBJ1-4): DAGVTQSPTHLIKTRGQQVTLRCSPKSGHDTVSWYQQALGQGPQFIFQYYEEEERQRGNFPDRFSGHQFPNYSSELNVNALLLGDSALYLCASSLGRNAPNEKLFFGSGTQLSVL.

This clone came up once. This chain uses TRBV4-1 with TRBJ1-4, with TRBD1 identical over 7 bases. Trimming took 1 base from V and 8 from J; bases not matched to a gene: 10. There are 16 residues in the CDR3. The germline V gene encodes CDR1 MGHRA and CDR2 YSYEKL. CDR3 in amino acids: CASSQATGALDEKLFF. In DNA, the CDR3 is TGCGCCAGCAGCCAAGCAACAGGGGCGTTAGACGAAAAACTGTTTTTT.

The CDR3, as DNA: TGTGCCAGCAGCTTACTCCGGACAGGGGGGGAAAAACTGTTTTTT. Translation: CASSLLRTGGEKLFF. The genes are TRBV7-8 and TRBJ1-4, with 10 positions matching TRBD1. The trim removed 2 bases at V and 8 bases at J, leaving 5 bases unmatched. Germline loops: CDR1 SGHVS, CDR2 FQNEAQ. There are 15 residues in the CDR3.

The chain recombines TRBV10-3 with TRBJ2-7, with D perhaps matching TRBD1 (7 bases). Trimming cost V 0 bases and J 7 bases, with 10 bases left between them. Germline V gene data show CDR1 as ENHRY and CDR2 as SYGVKD. The length of the CDR3 is 13 residues. CDR3 in amino acids: CAISESAGGEQYF. As DNA, the CDR3 is TGTGCCATCAGTGAGTCGGCAGGGGGGGAGCAGTACTTC.